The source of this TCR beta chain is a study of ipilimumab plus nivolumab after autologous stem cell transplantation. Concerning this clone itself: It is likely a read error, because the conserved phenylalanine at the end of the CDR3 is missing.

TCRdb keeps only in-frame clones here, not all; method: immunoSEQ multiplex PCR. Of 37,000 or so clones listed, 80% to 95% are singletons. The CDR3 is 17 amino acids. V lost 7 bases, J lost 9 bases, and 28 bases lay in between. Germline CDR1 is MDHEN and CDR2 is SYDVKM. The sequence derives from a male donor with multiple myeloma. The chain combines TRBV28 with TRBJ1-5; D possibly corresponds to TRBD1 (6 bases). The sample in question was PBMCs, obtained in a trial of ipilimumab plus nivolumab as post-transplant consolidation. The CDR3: CASIPHPGTWFSRPQHL. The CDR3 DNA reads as TGTGCCAGCATCCCTCACCCCGGGACATGGTTCTCTCGGCCCCAGCATCTT.